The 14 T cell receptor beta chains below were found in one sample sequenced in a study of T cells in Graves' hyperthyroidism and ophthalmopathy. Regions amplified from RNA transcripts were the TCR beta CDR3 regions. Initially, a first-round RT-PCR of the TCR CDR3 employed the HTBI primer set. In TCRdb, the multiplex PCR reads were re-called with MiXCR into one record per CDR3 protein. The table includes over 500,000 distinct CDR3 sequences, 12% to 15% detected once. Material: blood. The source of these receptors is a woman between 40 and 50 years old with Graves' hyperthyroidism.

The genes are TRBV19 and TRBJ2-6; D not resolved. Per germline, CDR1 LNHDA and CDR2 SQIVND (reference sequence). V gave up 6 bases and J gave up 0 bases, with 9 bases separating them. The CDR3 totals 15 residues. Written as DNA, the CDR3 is TGTGCCAGTAGCACGTGGAGCTCTGGGGCCAACGTCCTGACTTTC. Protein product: CASSTWSSGANVLTF.

CDR3 in DNA: TGCAGTGCTATAGCGGGAGACTATAGCGGGGAGCTGTTTTTT. Amino acids: CSAIAGDYSGELFF. The genes are TRBV20-1 and TRBJ2-2, with 9 bases lining up with TRBD2. The germline V gene has CDR1 DFQATT and CDR2 SNEGSKA (reference sequence). This CDR3 region has 14 residues. The trim removed 4 bases at V and 7 bases at J, leaving 7 bases unmatched.

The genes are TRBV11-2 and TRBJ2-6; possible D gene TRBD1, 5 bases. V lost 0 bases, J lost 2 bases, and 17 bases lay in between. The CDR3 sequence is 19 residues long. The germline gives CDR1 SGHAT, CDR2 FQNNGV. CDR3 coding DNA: TGTGCCAGCAGCTTAGACGACCAGGGAATTGAACCTGGGGCCAACGTCCTGACTTTC. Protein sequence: CASSLDDQGIEPGANVLTF.

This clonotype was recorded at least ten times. CDR3 sequence reads: CASSLAGVTGGADTQYF. CDR3 sequence (DNA): TGTGCCAGCAGCTTAGCGGGTGTGACAGGGGGCGCGGATACGCAGTATTTT. The V and J genes are TRBV11-2 and TRBJ2-3; 10 positions match TRBD1. V gave up 1 base and J gave up 6 bases; unmatched junction bases: 10. CDR1 is SGHAT and CDR2 is FQNNGV in the germline V gene. This CDR3 has 17 residues.

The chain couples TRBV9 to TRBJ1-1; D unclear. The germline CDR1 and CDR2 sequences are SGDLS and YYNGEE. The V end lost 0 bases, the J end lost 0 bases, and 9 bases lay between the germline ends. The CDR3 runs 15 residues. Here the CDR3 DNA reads TGTGCCAGCAGCGTAGCTCCAGAGATGAACACTGAAGCTTTCTTT. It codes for CASSVAPEMNTEAFF.

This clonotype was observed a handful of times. The CDR3 here is CASSPPGRAPDTQYF. The CDR3 nucleotides read TGTGCCAGCTCACCACCCGGGAGGGCCCCAGATACGCAGTATTTT. The chain recombines TRBV18 with TRBJ2-3, with 8 nucleotides matching TRBD2. Germline assignment: CDR1 KGHSH and CDR2 LQKENI. The CDR3 covers 15 residues. The trim removed 0 bases at V and 4 bases at J, leaving 3 bases unmatched.

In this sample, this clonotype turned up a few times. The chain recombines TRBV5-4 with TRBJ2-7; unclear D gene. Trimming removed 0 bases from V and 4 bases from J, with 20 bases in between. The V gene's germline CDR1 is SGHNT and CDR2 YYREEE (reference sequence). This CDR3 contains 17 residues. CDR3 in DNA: TGTGCCAGCAGCTTGGATGGAGTTTCCCCGGGTATTTACGAGCAGTACTTC. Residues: CASSLDGVSPGIYEQYF.

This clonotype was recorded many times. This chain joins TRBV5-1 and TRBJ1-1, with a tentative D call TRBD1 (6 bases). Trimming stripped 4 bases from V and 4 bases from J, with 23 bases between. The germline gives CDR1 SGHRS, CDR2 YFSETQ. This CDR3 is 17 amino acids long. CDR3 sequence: CASSRQGTSYYSTEAFF. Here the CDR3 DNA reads TGCGCCAGCAGCCGCCAAGGGACATCCTATTATTCCACTGAAGCTTTCTTT. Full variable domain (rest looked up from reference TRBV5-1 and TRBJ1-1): KAGVTQTPRYLIKTRGQQVTLSCSPISGHRSVSWYQQTPGQGLQFLFEYFSETQRNKGNFPGRFSGRQFSNSRSEMNVSTLELGDSALYLCASSRQGTSYYSTEAFFGQGTRLTVV.

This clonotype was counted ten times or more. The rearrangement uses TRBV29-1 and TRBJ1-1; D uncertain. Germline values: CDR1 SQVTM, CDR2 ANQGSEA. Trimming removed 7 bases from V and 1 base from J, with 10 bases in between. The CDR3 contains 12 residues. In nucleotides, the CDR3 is TGCAGCGGTCGGCGCCCGAACACTGAAGCTTTCTTT. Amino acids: CSGRRPNTEAFF.

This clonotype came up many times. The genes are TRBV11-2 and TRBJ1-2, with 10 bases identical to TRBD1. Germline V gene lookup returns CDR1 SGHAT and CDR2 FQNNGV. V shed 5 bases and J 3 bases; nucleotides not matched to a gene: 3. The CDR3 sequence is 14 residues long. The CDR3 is CASSPGQGDYGYTF. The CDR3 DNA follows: TGTGCCAGCAGCCCCGGACAGGGGGACTATGGCTACACCTTC.

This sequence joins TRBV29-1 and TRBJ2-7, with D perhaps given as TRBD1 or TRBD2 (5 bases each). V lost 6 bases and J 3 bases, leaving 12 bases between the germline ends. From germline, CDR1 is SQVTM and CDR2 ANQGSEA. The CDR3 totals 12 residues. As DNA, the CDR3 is TGCAGCGTGGATGGGGGTGGCTACGAGCAGTACTTC. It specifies CSVDGGGYEQYF.

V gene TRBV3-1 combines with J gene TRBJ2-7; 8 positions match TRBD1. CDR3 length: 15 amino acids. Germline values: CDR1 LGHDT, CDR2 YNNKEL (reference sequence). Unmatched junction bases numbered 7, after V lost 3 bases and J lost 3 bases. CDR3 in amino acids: CASSQPLGQVYEQYF. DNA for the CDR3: TGTGCCAGCAGCCAGCCCCTGGGACAGGTCTACGAGCAGTACTTC.

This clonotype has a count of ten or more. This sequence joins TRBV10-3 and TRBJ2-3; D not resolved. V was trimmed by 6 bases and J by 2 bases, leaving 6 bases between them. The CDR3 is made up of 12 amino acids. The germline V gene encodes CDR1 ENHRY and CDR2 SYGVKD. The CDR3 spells CAISQNTDTQYF. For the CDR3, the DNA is TGTGCCATCAGCCAGAACACAGATACGCAGTATTTT.

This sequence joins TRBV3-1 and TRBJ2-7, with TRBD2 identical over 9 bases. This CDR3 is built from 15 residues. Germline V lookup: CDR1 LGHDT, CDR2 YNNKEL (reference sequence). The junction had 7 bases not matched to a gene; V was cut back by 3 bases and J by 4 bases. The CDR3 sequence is CASSHAGTSRYEQYF. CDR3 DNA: TGTGCCAGCAGCCACGCCGGGACTAGCAGATACGAGCAGTACTTC.